The clone carrying this T cell receptor (beta chain) was seen repeatedly, ten times or more. Its antigen is not identified. In the authors' workflow: Differences in CDR3 between clinicopathological groups were drawn on to build a classifier intended to discriminate distant-metastatic papillary thyroid cancer patients. TCRdb recomputed clones from the PCR reads via MiXCR. The V and J calls here are based on TCRdb, not the publication. The sample includes fewer than 40,000 clones, about 15% of them seen just once. The sample originates from a study of metastatic and nonmetastatic thyroid tumors. Study context: A comparison of repertoires was made across blood and tumor or nodule tissue from malignant and benign thyroid patients. Study-wide results and limits: As reported, TCR beta diversity in blood and tumor was significantly higher in malignant thyroid tumors than in benign nodules.

Trimming removed 2 bases at V and 13 bases at J, with 17 bases between. The CDR3 is 14 residues long. CDR1 MNHEY and CDR2 SVGEGT come from the germline V gene. Treatment of any kind had been given to no patient before thyroid surgery. Sample: blood. The receptor was isolated from a male donor with papillary thyroid cancer or a benign thyroid nodule (not recorded which). Some clones in this sample may be carry-over from other donors' samples. The V call is TRBV6-2 or TRBV6-3, the J call TRBJ1-4; D possibly corresponds to TRBD1 (5 bases). CDR3 in DNA: TGTGCCAGCAGTTACACCAGGGCCCAGGTCGGACTGTTTTTT. This codes for CASSYTRAQVGLFF.